These 31 T cell receptor beta chains share one sample of origin, sequenced in a study of blood T cell repertoires in COVID-19. Measured with immunoSEQ multiplex PCR; TCRdb has only the in-frame clones, and not every one. The sample lists 200,000 to 300,000 clones, about 89% occurring once. Sequences were obtained from PBMCs or T cells enriched from blood (not recorded which). The receptor source for this set is a man in his forties or fifties who had recovered from COVID-19.

The chain couples TRBV12-5 to TRBJ1-2; D is ambiguous. The V gene's germline CDR1 is LGHNT and CDR2 FRNRAP. The CDR3 totals 16 residues. Trimming cost V 0 bases and J 0 bases, with 11 bases left between them. This chain's CDR3 is CASGLVVGSPNYGYTF. The DNA for the CDR3 is TGTGCTAGTGGTTTGGTAGTGGGGAGCCCTAACTATGGCTACACCTTC. Drawing the rest from reference TRBV12-5 and TRBJ1-2, the complete variable domain is DARVTQTPRHKVTEMGQEVTMRCQPILGHNTVFWYRQTMMQGLELLAYFRNRAPLDDSGMPKDRFSAEMPDATLATLKIQPSEPRDSAVYFCASGLVVGSPNYGYTFGSGTRLTVV.

The CDR3 DNA is TGTGCCAGCAGCTTAGCGATGAACAGGGCTAACTATGGCTACACCTTC. It translates to CASSLAMNRANYGYTF. This sequence joins TRBV7-9 and TRBJ1-2; weak D call: TRBD1 (6 bases). This CDR3 region has 16 residues. The germline V and J ends were trimmed by 0 bases and 0 bases, with 11 bases remaining between them. Germline V gene sequence: CDR1 SEHNR, CDR2 FQNEAQ (reference sequence).

Details on this clone: The sample has other DNA sequences that encode this CDR3 too. The chain uses TRBV28 and TRBJ2-4, with 7 bases aligning to TRBD1. CDR3 length: 15 amino acids. CDR1 is MDHEN and CDR2 is SYDVKM in the germline V gene. The junction had 4 bases not matched to a gene; V was cut back by 3 bases and J by 2 bases. CDR3 nucleotides: TGTGCCAGCAGTTTGACAGGGTCTACCAAAAACATTCAGTACTTC. Its translation: CASSLTGSTKNIQYF.

The rearrangement joins TRBV5-1 to TRBJ1-2, with TRBD1 matching 9 bases. The V gene's germline CDR1 is SGHRS and CDR2 YFSETQ. The CDR3 consists of 14 residues. V lost 4 bases, J lost 5 bases, and 6 bases stayed unmatched. Written as DNA, the CDR3 is TGCGCCAGCAGCACCGGGACAGGGACTTATGGCTACACCTTC. It is translated as CASSTGTGTYGYTF. The full variable domain, with the rest looked up from reference TRBV5-1 and TRBJ1-2, is KAGVTQTPRYLIKTRGQQVTLSCSPISGHRSVSWYQQTPGQGLQFLFEYFSETQRNKGNFPGRFSGRQFSNSRSEMNVSTLELGDSALYLCASSTGTGTYGYTFGSGTRLTVV.

V and J are TRBV18 and TRBJ1-6, with 7 nucleotides matching TRBD1. Germline-derived CDR1 and CDR2 are KGHSH and LQKENI. The CDR3 loop spans 18 amino acids. V gave up 1 base and J gave up 7 bases; unmatched junction bases: 13. The CDR3 loop is CASSPLGTSGGNNSPLHF. The CDR3 nucleotides are TGTGCCAGCTCACCACTGGGTACCTCAGGGGGGAACAATTCACCCCTCCACTTT. Together with reference TRBV18 and TRBJ1-6, the CDR3 gives the full variable domain: NAGVMQNPRHLVRRRGQEARLRCSPMKGHSHVYWYRQLPEEGLKFMVYLQKENIIDESGMPKERFSAEFPKEGPSILRIQQVVRGDSAAYFCASSPLGTSGGNNSPLHFGNGTRLTVT.

The CDR3 DNA is TGTGCCAGTAGTACCTGGACAGGGGGCAGGAACACTGAAGCTTTCTTT. This gives the protein CASSTWTGGRNTEAFF. The V gene is TRBV19, the J gene TRBJ1-1, with 11 bases fitting TRBD1. V dropped 4 bases and J dropped 1; count of bases not matched to a gene: 5. CDR1 and CDR2 from the germline V gene are LNHDA and SQIVND (reference sequence). The CDR3 is 16 residues long.

V is TRBV3-1 (or the pseudogene TRBV3-2) and J is TRBJ2-7; TRBD2 is a possible D gene (5 bases). The ends were cut back, 0 bases at V and 8 bases at J, with 17 bases in the middle. Germline V lookup: CDR1 LGHDT, CDR2 YNNKEL (reference sequence). The CDR3 extends over 15 amino acids. CDR3 in DNA: TGTGCCAGCAGCCAAGACGCCTCCGGGGTAGGGAAGCAGTACTTC. Its translation is CASSQDASGVGKQYF.

V usage is TRBV5-4 and J usage is TRBJ2-7; weak D call: TRBD1 (6 bases). Trimming stripped 3 bases from V and 2 bases from J, with 15 bases between. The CDR3 loop spans 15 amino acids. Germline CDR1 and CDR2: SGHNT and YYREEE (reference sequence). CDR3 sequence (DNA): TGTGCCAGCAGCTCCCCCGGACAGCAGGCCTACGAGCAGTACTTC. It translates to CASSSPGQQAYEQYF. The full variable domain, its missing parts supplied by reference TRBV5-4 and TRBJ2-7, is ETGVTQSPTHLIKTRGQQVTLRCSSQSGHNTVSWYQQALGQGPQFIFQYYREEENGRGNFPPRFSGLQFPNYSSELNVNALELDDSALYLCASSSPGQQAYEQYFGPGTRLTVT.

Only one count was recorded for this clone. The chain employs TRBV13 and TRBJ2-1; TRBD2 matches 11 bases. V gave up 1 base and J gave up 2 bases; unmatched junction bases: 4. The germline V gene has CDR1 PRHDT and CDR2 FYEKMQ (reference sequence). The CDR3 length is 17 residues. In nucleotides, the CDR3 is TGTGCCAGCAGCTTAGCAACTAGCGGGAGTCCCTACAATGAGCAGTTCTTC. Translation: CASSLATSGSPYNEQFF. The complete variable domain, with remaining parts taken from reference TRBV13 and TRBJ2-1, reads AAGVIQSPRHLIKEKRETATLKCYPIPRHDTVYWYQQGPGQDPQFLISFYEKMQSDKGSIPDRFSAQQFSDYHSELNMSSLELGDSALYFCASSLATSGSPYNEQFFGPGTRLTVL.

The chain recombines TRBV30 with TRBJ1-3; D is undetermined. Germline V gives CDR1 GTSNPN, CDR2 SVGIG (reference sequence). The CDR3 totals 12 residues. Between the trimmed V and J ends, which lost 6 bases and 3 bases, there was a span of 9 bases. The CDR3 DNA reads TGTGCCTGTTCACAGATTGGAAACACCATATATTTT. Protein: CACSQIGNTIYF.

The chain employs TRBV5-4 and TRBJ1-2; D is uncertain. CDR3 size: 14 residues. V shed 1 base and J shed 4 bases, with 11 bases lying between them. Germline-derived CDR1 and CDR2 are SGHNT and YYREEE (reference sequence). The CDR3 bases are TGTGCCAGCAGCTTGCAGGCCTCCAGCTATGGCTACACCTTC. Amino acid sequence: CASSLQASSYGYTF.

This chain uses TRBV5-1 with TRBJ2-1; 7 positions agree with TRBD2. V was pared by 4 bases and J by 0 bases, with 10 bases of the junction left unmatched. Germline V gene lookup returns CDR1 SGHRS and CDR2 YFSETQ. There are 17 residues in the CDR3. The CDR3, as DNA: TGCGCCAGCAGCCGAAACGTCGGCGGGAGCTCCTACAATGAGCAGTTCTTC. Residues: CASSRNVGGSSYNEQFF.

This clone was observed a single time. The rearrangement uses TRBV28 and TRBJ2-7; perhaps TRBD1 as D (5 bases). Germline V lookup: CDR1 MDHEN, CDR2 SYDVKM. The CDR3 totals 15 residues. Trimming pared 3 bases from V and 5 bases from J, leaving 17 bases between. This CDR3 reads CASSFQAGNLNEQYF. The CDR3 DNA reads TGTGCCAGCAGTTTCCAGGCAGGGAATCTCAACGAGCAGTACTTC.

This chain connects TRBV9 to TRBJ2-7; weak D call: TRBD2 (6 bases). V was trimmed by 4 bases and J by 2 bases, leaving 13 bases between them. The germline V gene encodes CDR1 SGDLS and CDR2 YYNGEE. This CDR3 is built from 14 residues. This chain's CDR3 is CASSPGTHPYEQYF. CDR3 DNA sequence: TGTGCCAGCAGCCCCGGGACTCATCCCTACGAGCAGTACTTC.

This clone has a handful of counts. V gene TRBV28 combines with J gene TRBJ1-2; 7 bases fit TRBD1. This CDR3 is built from 14 residues. Germline-derived CDR1 and CDR2 are MDHEN and SYDVKM. The V segment lost 0 bases and the J segment 4 bases; nucleotides outside the gene matches: 2. The CDR3 DNA follows: TGTGCCAGCAGTTTATGGGGGACAGTCTATGGCTACACCTTC. Translated, it gives CASSLWGTVYGYTF.

This clone came up once. The chain employs TRBV7-6 and TRBJ2-7; unclear D gene. This CDR3 comprises 14 residues. Trimming removed 1 base from V and 0 bases from J, with 7 bases in between. Looked up from germline, CDR1 is SGHVS and CDR2 is FNYEAQ. The CDR3 here is CASSLGAISYEQYF. CDR3 DNA: TGTGCCAGCAGCTTAGGGGCCATCTCCTACGAGCAGTACTTC.

J is TRBJ2-4 and V is TRBV19; D not resolved. Per germline, CDR1 LNHDA and CDR2 SQIVND (reference sequence). This CDR3 spans 15 amino acids. Trimming cost V 4 bases and J 1 base, with 11 bases left between them. The CDR3 DNA follows: TGTGCCAGTAGTACCTCTACCCGGGCCAAAAACATTCAGTACTTC. Encoded protein: CASSTSTRAKNIQYF.

This sequence joins TRBV19 and TRBJ1-1; the D is unclear. The CDR3 is 13 amino acids. Germline loops: CDR1 LNHDA, CDR2 SQIVND (reference sequence). The V end was cut by 6 bases, the J end by 1 base, with 9 bases between. This CDR3 reads CASRDRGNTEAFF. CDR3 nucleotides: TGTGCCAGTAGAGATAGAGGGAACACTGAAGCTTTCTTT.

The chain combines TRBV11-3 with TRBJ2-3, with 7 bases matching TRBD1. Germline loops: CDR1 SGHNT, CDR2 YENEEA. The V segment lost 5 bases and the J segment 11 bases; nucleotides outside the gene matches: 10. The CDR3 runs to 13 residues. CDR3: CASSANRDRRQYF. The CDR3 DNA reads as TGTGCCAGCAGCGCAAACCGGGACAGACGGCAGTATTTT. The full variable domain, its missing parts supplied by reference TRBV11-3 and TRBJ2-3, is EAGVVQSPRYKIIEKKQPVAFWCNPISGHNTLYWYLQNLGQGPELLIRYENEEAVDDSQLPKDRFSAERLKGVDSTLKIQPAELGDSAVYLCASSANRDRRQYFGPGTRLTVL.

The chain employs TRBV4-3 and TRBJ1-6; possible D gene TRBD1, 6 bases. Trimming removed 2 bases at V and 9 bases at J, with 17 bases between. Looked up from germline, CDR1 is LGHNA and CDR2 is YSLEER. This CDR3 comprises 16 residues. The CDR3 coding sequence is TGCGCCAGCAGCCAATCCTTGGCAGGGGCAAGTTCACCCCTCCACTTT. Its translation: CASSQSLAGASSPLHF.

This clone was detected a few times. The chain combines TRBV5-5 with TRBJ2-7, with no clear D. The germline V gene encodes CDR1 SGHKS and CDR2 YYEKEE (reference sequence). The CDR3 spans 13 residues. V lost 0 bases to trimming and J lost 3 bases, with 7 bases between them. Written as DNA, the CDR3 is TGTGCCAGCAGCTTGGATGTCGGCTACGAGCAGTACTTC. It is translated as CASSLDVGYEQYF. Looking up the rest from reference TRBV5-5 and TRBJ2-7 gives the full variable domain: DAGVTQSPTHLIKTRGQQVTLRCSPISGHKSVSWYQQVLGQGPQFIFQYYEKEERGRGNFPDRFSARQFPNYSSELNVNALLLGDSALYLCASSLDVGYEQYFGPGTRLTVT.

The chain couples TRBV7-2 to TRBJ1-5, with D hard to call. CDR1 and CDR2 from the germline V gene are SGHTA and FQGNSA. Trimming cost V 5 bases and J 0 bases, with 8 bases left between them. CDR3 length equals 14 residues. DNA of the CDR3: TGTGCCAGCAGCACCAGAAATAGCAATCAGCCCCAGCATTTT. Its protein is CASSTRNSNQPQHF.

The V gene is TRBV4-1, the J gene TRBJ2-5; TRBD2 matches at 16 bases. After removal of 4 bases from V and 5 bases from J, the junction contained 7 bases not matched to a gene. This CDR3 is 17 amino acids long. Germline CDR1 MGHRA, CDR2 YSYEKL. CDR3 sequence (DNA): TGCGCCAGCAGCCCTCCAGGGACTAGCGGGGGGGCGGAGACCCAGTACTTC. Translation: CASSPPGTSGGAETQYF.

This clone was observed once. The chain uses TRBV29-1 and TRBJ1-1; the match to TRBD1 covers 7 bases. J was trimmed by 5 bases and V by 0 bases; bases with no gene match: 0. The CDR3 contains 12 residues. Germline CDR1 and CDR2: SQVTM and ANQGSEA. The CDR3 region has the DNA TGCAGCGTTGAAGAGACAGGGACTGAAGCTTTCTTT. Amino acid sequence: CSVEETGTEAFF.

CDR3: CASSFTGSSTDTQYF. Here the CDR3 DNA reads TGTGCCAGCAGCTTTACAGGGTCTTCCACAGATACGCAGTATTTT. The V gene is TRBV11-2, the J gene TRBJ2-3, with TRBD1 as a possible D gene (6 bases). The CDR3 is 15 amino acids. In germline, CDR1 is SGHAT, CDR2 FQNNGV. Trimming stripped 3 bases from V and 2 bases from J, with 12 bases between.

The chain employs TRBV29-1 and TRBJ1-2; 9 bases line up with TRBD1. The CDR3 extends over 12 amino acids. The V gene's germline CDR1 is SQVTM and CDR2 ANQGSEA. Trimming took 8 bases from V and 7 from J; bases not matched to a gene: 8. CDR3 coding DNA: TGCAGCATGGGGACAGGGCCTTTTGGCTACACCTTC. Its protein product is CSMGTGPFGYTF.

The chain recombines TRBV27 with TRBJ2-4; TRBD1 might be the D (5 bases). Germline V CDR1 and CDR2: MNHEY, SMNVEV (reference sequence). Trimming took off 8 bases at V and 0 bases at J, with 17 bases between the two ends. The length of the CDR3 is 16 residues. In DNA form, the CDR3 reads TGTGCCAGCGCACAGGCACCCCAACTAGCCAAAAACATTCAGTACTTC. Translation: CASAQAPQLAKNIQYF.

This chain joins TRBV4-1 and TRBJ1-1, with TRBD1 as a possible D gene (5 bases). Germline V lookup: CDR1 MGHRA, CDR2 YSYEKL. V was pared by 0 bases and J by 0 bases, with 8 bases between. This CDR3 has 15 residues. As DNA, the CDR3 is TGCGCCAGCAGCCAAGACGACAGCATGAACACTGAAGCTTTCTTT. This translates into CASSQDDSMNTEAFF.

The chain links TRBV12-3 or TRBV12-4 to TRBJ1-1, with D perhaps matching TRBD1 (5 bases). V shed 3 bases and J shed 3 bases, with 8 bases lying between them. The CDR3 is 13 residues long. CDR3 in amino acids: CASSFDSYTEAFF. The CDR3 DNA is TGTGCCAGCAGTTTCGACAGCTACACTGAAGCTTTCTTT.

The J gene is TRBJ2-7, the V gene TRBV7-2, with TRBD1 matching over 8 bases. The CDR3 has 17 residues. J gave up 1 base and V 1 base, and 9 bases lay outside the gene matches. Germline values: CDR1 SGHTA, CDR2 FQGNSA. The CDR3 nucleotides read TGTGCCAGCAGCTTAGAGTTTCGGCAGGGGGCGTCCTACGAGCAGTACTTC. Amino acid sequence: CASSLEFRQGASYEQYF.

CDR3 residues: CASSQDGPGGGYNSPLHF. In nucleotides, the CDR3 is TGTGCCAGCAGCCAAGATGGGCCAGGGGGCGGTTATAATTCACCCCTCCACTTT. The gene calls are TRBV4-2 and TRBJ1-6; 8 nucleotides agree with TRBD1. V trimming: 0 bases; J trimming: 4 bases; junction bases outside the gene matches: 8. The CDR3 runs 18 residues. Per germline, CDR1 LGHNA and CDR2 YNFKEQ.